This TCR beta chain was identified during a study of blood T cell repertoires in COVID-19. For the study at large: Material from acute and convalescent COVID-19 was sourced from the United States, Italy and Spain.

There are 15 residues in the CDR3. Trimming took 4 bases from V and 10 from J; bases not matched to a gene: 10. Germline CDR1 and CDR2: KGHSH and LQKENI. This clone was observed once. Per the original methods: It was from reference gene primer amplification that nucleated cell counts were estimated. TCRdb's table, derived via immunoSEQ multiplex PCR, lists solely in-frame clones and lacks some. V and J calls and clone size come straight from that table; D and trimming were deduced from the DNA. The data show tens of thousands of clones, about 91% seen once. This chain uses TRBV18 with TRBJ1-6; 7 nucleotides match TRBD1. The sequenced sample consisted of peripheral blood. This sequence was found in a woman aged 55 to 70 with active COVID-19. The CDR3 bases are TGTGCCAGCTCACAACAGGGGATTGGAGGGTCACCCCTCCACTTT. Its protein product is CASSQQGIGGSPLHF.